The text below deals with one T cell receptor (beta chain). Its antigen remains undetermined. Per-nucleotide qualities are absent, and no much larger clonotype sits a single base away. The immunoSEQ assay was applied to genomic DNA to generate the TCR beta chain sequences. On the study's bioinformatics: CDR3 sequences that did not begin with the conserved framework cysteine at position 104 were removed by hand. Clonality was calculated as one minus the normalized Shannon's Diversity Index, with values ranging from 0 (maximal diversity) to 1 (oligoclonal). Chi-squared comparison-of-proportions tests assessed whether the same CDR3 differed in frequency between samples, such as brain versus blood. Public clonotypes were found by searching immuneACCESS, and the VDJdb browser was used to assess similarity to known antiviral clonotypes. Here the immuneACCESS table is served through TCRdb, limited to in-frame sequences with V and J called. Missing clones are a known gap in these copies; in checked studies unresolved V genes cover under half, and the rest lacks a known reason. The DNA gave D and trimming, while V, J and clone size come from that table. In this sample the table shows about 80,000 clones, about 90% of which occur a single time. The ten largest clones represent roughly 24% of the sample.

The CDR3 spans 16 residues, from the cysteine through the phenylalanine. Only the CDR3 DNA stays, 48 bases, in frame from base 1. Here V drops 0 bases and J drops 0 bases, and the junction holds 2 bases not matched to any gene. From the germline V gene (reference sequence), CDR1 is LGHDT and CDR2 is YNNKEL. The data were obtained in a study of brain T cells in children with intractable seizures (dated by TCRdb to the early 2020s). Context from the whole study: Resected brain tissue from 53 pediatric epilepsy surgery cases was initially screened for immune gene transcripts with a NanoString immunology panel. Eight of the 12 selected surgery cases also had pre-surgery blood sequenced, which left four cases with brain tissue only. What the authors observed across the whole study: Because pre- and post-surgery blood were sequenced to different depths, clones absent from the pre-surgery sample may reflect undersampling. Viral specificity was inferred solely from CDR3 sequence similarity, and the HCMV serostatus of the patients was not known.

The time point label, read with the paper, signifies: resected brain tissue, or blood drawn just prior to surgery. Surgery cases with the highest brain T cell transcript signatures were selected for TCR beta chain sequencing of brain tissue and, where available, blood. Before surgery, the patients had been given at least one anti-epileptic drug. The TCR-sequenced patients were children whose drug-resistant epilepsy was caused by tuberous sclerosis complex, focal cortical dysplasia, Rasmussen encephalitis or hemimegalencephaly. Blood samples were collected immediately before the epilepsy surgery. Bulk genomic DNA was isolated from unsorted brain tissue and whole blood using the Monarch genomic DNA purification kit.

The sample here was peripheral blood, taken at surgery. Here the chain combines TRBV3-1 (or the pseudogene TRBV3-2) and TRBJ2-3, with 8 bases in between that match TRBD1. The clonotype originates from a girl aged 2 to 9 with Rasmussen encephalitis and intractable seizures. CDR3 region: CASSQDGQGSTDTQYF. The DNA is as follows: TGTGCCAGCAGCCAAGACGGACAGGGCAGCACAGATACGCAGTATTTT.